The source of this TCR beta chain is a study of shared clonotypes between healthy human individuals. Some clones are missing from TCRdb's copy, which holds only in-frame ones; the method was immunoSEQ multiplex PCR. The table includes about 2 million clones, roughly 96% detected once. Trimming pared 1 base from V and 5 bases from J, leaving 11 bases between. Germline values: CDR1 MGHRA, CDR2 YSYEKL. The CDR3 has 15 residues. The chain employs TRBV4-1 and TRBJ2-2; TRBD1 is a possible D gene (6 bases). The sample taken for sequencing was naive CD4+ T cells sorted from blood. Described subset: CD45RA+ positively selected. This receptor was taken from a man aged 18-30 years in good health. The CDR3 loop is CASSQGTVQTGELFF. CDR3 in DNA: TGCGCCAGCAGCCAAGGGACAGTTCAAACCGGGGAGCTGTTTTTT.